The next 17 T cell receptor beta chains were all read from a single sample in a study of T cells in Graves' hyperthyroidism and ophthalmopathy. It was RNA transcripts that yielded the amplified TCR beta CDR3 regions. Carried out on the TCR CDR3, a first-round RT-PCR used the HTBI primer set. Via MiXCR, TCRdb re-called the multiplex PCR reads, giving one row per CDR3 protein. Counted here are more than 500,000 distinct CDR3 sequences, about 16% occurring once; the ten biggest clones make up about 31%. The material sequenced was blood. The receptor source for this set is a woman aged 25 to 45 with Graves' ophthalmopathy.

This clonotype was observed at least ten times. The CDR3 DNA follows: TGTGCCAGCAGCTCCCGGGACGGCACCTACGAGCAGTACTTC. Encoded protein: CASSSRDGTYEQYF. The V call is TRBV7-2, the J call TRBJ2-7, with D perhaps being TRBD1 or TRBD2 (5 bases each). CDR1 is SGHTA and CDR2 is FQGNSA in the germline V gene. The CDR3 sequence is 14 residues long. With 4 bases removed from V and 2 bases from J, the gap between germline ends came to 12 bases.

In this sample, this clonotype turned up a few times. The V call is TRBV6-1, the J call TRBJ2-7, with D perhaps matching TRBD1 or TRBD2 (5 bases each). Germline CDR1 reads MNHNS; CDR2 reads SASEGT. This CDR3 comprises 14 residues. The V end was cut by 6 bases, the J end by 6 bases, with 18 bases between. The CDR3 protein is CASSSSGTSGEQYF. The DNA for the CDR3 is TGTGCCAGCAGCTCCTCAGGGACCTCGGGCGAGCAGTACTTC.

A word on this clonotype: A read error may be the cause here, since a much bigger clone is one base away. The chain uses TRBV5-1 and TRBJ2-7, with D unclear. The length of the CDR3 is 16 residues. With 4 bases removed from V and 7 bases from J, the gap between germline ends came to 24 bases. Germline CDR1 SGHRS, CDR2 YFSETQ. The CDR3 spells CASSPDPAPRWNEQYF. The CDR3 bases are TGCGCCAGCAGCCCGGACCCGGCGCCACGTTGGAATGAGCAGTACTTC.

The chain recombines TRBV14 with TRBJ2-5; D remains ambiguous. V was shortened by 0 bases and J by 3 bases, with 11 bases between the two germline ends. CDR3 length: 15 residues. Germline V gene sequence: CDR1 SGHDN, CDR2 FVKESK. In DNA form, the CDR3 reads TGTGCCAGCAGCCAAGATAGGTGGGCGAAAGAGACCCAGTACTTC. It translates to CASSQDRWAKETQYF. The full variable domain, in which reference TRBV14 and TRBJ2-5 provide the parts outside the CDR3, is EAGVTQFPSHSVIEKGQTVTLRCDPISGHDNLYWYRRVMGKEIKFLLHFVKESKQDESGMPNNRFLAERTGGTYSTLKVQPAELEDSGVYFCASSQDRWAKETQYFGPGTRLLVL.

The chain links TRBV4-2 to TRBJ2-5; no clear D. The CDR3 has 15 amino acids. The V end was cut by 2 bases, the J end by 2 bases, with 12 bases between. CDR1 and CDR2 (germline): LGHNA, YNFKEQ. The CDR3 DNA sequence: TGTGCCAGCAGCCAAACTCTAAGCAGACAAGAGACCCAGTACTTC. Its translation: CASSQTLSRQETQYF.

This clonotype was counted many times. The chain recombines TRBV28 with TRBJ2-7, with 7 bases fitting TRBD1. The CDR3 runs 20 residues. V lost 6 bases and J lost 0; bases outside the gene matches: 23. Per the germline V gene, CDR1 is MDHEN and CDR2 is SYDVKM. CDR3 DNA: TGTGCCAGCAGCTTAAGACAGGGTCTTCATACCTTTCTGAGCTCCTACGAGCAGTACTTC. Translated: CASSLRQGLHTFLSSYEQYF.

There are a few counts of this clonotype. The chain recombines TRBV12-5 with TRBJ2-7, with 7 nucleotides matching TRBD1. CDR1 and CDR2 (germline): LGHNT, FRNRAP. The V and J ends lost 1 base and 6 bases, in that order; junction bases with no gene match: 3. The CDR3 is 13 residues long. CDR3 loop: CASGLEGGGEQYF. The DNA for the CDR3 is TGTGCTAGTGGTTTGGAAGGGGGCGGCGAGCAGTACTTC.

In this sample, this clonotype turned up a few times. V usage is TRBV18 and J usage is TRBJ2-1; D call uncertain. CDR1 is KGHSH and CDR2 is LQKENI in the germline V gene. This CDR3 spans 16 amino acids. V lost 3 bases and J lost 2, with 14 bases in between. The CDR3 loop reads CASSPLPPGPYNEQFF. CDR3 bases: TGTGCCAGCTCACCTCTCCCACCGGGTCCCTACAATGAGCAGTTCTTC.

The gene calls are TRBV12-3 or TRBV12-4 and TRBJ1-6, with D possibly TRBD1 on 5 matching bases. V gave up 4 bases and J gave up 6 bases, with 10 bases separating them. This CDR3 has 14 amino acids. Here the CDR3 DNA reads TGTGCCAGCAGTTGGGGGGGTGGTAATTCACCCCTCCACTTT. Amino acids: CASSWGGGNSPLHF.

This clonotype has more than one count but fewer than ten. The chain carries TRBV6-5 and TRBJ1-5; no firm D call. V shed 0 bases and J shed 0 bases, with 9 bases lying between them. This CDR3 contains 16 residues. The germline V gene encodes CDR1 MNHEY and CDR2 SVGAGI. This CDR3 reads CASSYSAQYSNQPQHF. The CDR3 DNA reads TGTGCCAGCAGTTACTCGGCGCAGTATAGCAATCAGCCCCAGCATTTT.

The gene calls are TRBV3-1 and TRBJ2-3, with 9 bases matching TRBD2. Germline V gene lookup returns CDR1 LGHDT and CDR2 YNNKEL (reference sequence). There are 16 residues in the CDR3. J gave up 0 bases and V 4 bases, and 5 bases lay outside the gene matches. In nucleotides, the CDR3 is TGTGCCAGCAGCCGAATTAGCGGGAGTAGCACAGATACGCAGTATTTT. This sequence encodes CASSRISGSSTDTQYF.

At least ten counts were recorded for this clonotype. This chain joins TRBV7-8 and TRBJ2-1, with TRBD2 identical over 11 bases. The CDR3 runs 14 residues. V lost 5 bases and J lost 8; bases outside the gene matches: 5. The germline V gene has CDR1 SGHVS and CDR2 FQNEAQ. CDR3 DNA: TGTGCCAGCAGCGCGACTAGCGGGATGGATGAGCAGTTCTTC. Its translation is CASSATSGMDEQFF.

This clonotype appeared many times. The chain links TRBV20-1 to TRBJ2-1, with TRBD2 matching 9 bases. This CDR3 has 13 amino acids. J was trimmed by 9 bases and V by 4 bases; bases with no gene match: 7. The germline V gene encodes CDR1 DFQATT and CDR2 SNEGSKA (reference sequence). In nucleotides, the CDR3 is TGCAGTGCTATGCGGGAGGGCCAGGGTGAGCAGTTCTTC. Its translation: CSAMREGQGEQFF.

This clonotype was recorded many times. The chain recombines TRBV11-2 with TRBJ1-5, with D possibly matching TRBD1 (6 bases). The CDR3 is 15 residues long. Germline V gene data show CDR1 as SGHAT and CDR2 as FQNNGV. V was pared by 5 bases and J by 1 base, with 12 bases between. The CDR3 sequence: CASSPDRQSNQPQHF. Here the CDR3 DNA reads TGTGCCAGCAGCCCTGACAGGCAGAGCAATCAGCCCCAGCATTTT.

This clonotype was picked up a small number of times. The chain has TRBV6-2 or TRBV6-3 and TRBJ2-1; a possible D gene is TRBD2 (5 bases). Germline V gene lookup returns CDR1 MNHEY and CDR2 SVGEGT. V was pared by 6 bases and J by 7 bases, with 19 bases between. There are 15 residues in the CDR3. CDR3 sequence (DNA): TGTGCCAGCAGACTTGCGCTTGGGGAGTTGAATGAGCAGTTCTTC. It encodes CASRLALGELNEQFF.

The chain recombines TRBV4-3 with TRBJ2-1; 7 bases map to TRBD1. Germline CDR1 LGHNA, CDR2 YSLEER. This CDR3 is built from 18 residues. After removal of 0 bases from V and 1 base from J, the junction contained 9 bases not matched to a gene. Written as DNA, the CDR3 is TGCGCCAGCAGCCAAGAGGTTAGAGGGGGCAGTTCCTACAATGAGCAGTTCTTC. The encoded protein is CASSQEVRGGSSYNEQFF.

The chain has TRBV29-1 and TRBJ2-7; no firm D call. This CDR3 is 13 amino acids long. V gave up 6 bases and J gave up 0 bases, with 12 bases separating them. Germline V lookup: CDR1 SQVTM, CDR2 ANQGSEA. CDR3 DNA: TGCAGCGTGAAACTTCTGAGCTCCTACGAGCAGTACTTC. Its protein product is CSVKLLSSYEQYF.